A selection of T cell receptor beta chains follows, all from one sample in a study of blood T cell repertoires in COVID-19. Profiled with immunoSEQ multiplex PCR; TCRdb holds only in-frame clones, not every one. Among some 230,000 clones listed, 70% to 90% were seen once. Material for sequencing was peripheral blood. These TCRs come from a middle-aged man with acute or convalescent COVID-19. The CDR3 runs from the conserved cysteine through the conserved F or W. The D gene is left open where the match is weak. Expanded clones are given a class, and other clones once, few, many or no size at all.

d_call,j_call,v_call,clone_size,cdr3_aa,cdr3_nt
NA,TRBJ2-7,TRBV7-9,once,CASSWGTVKSYEQYF,TGTGCCAGCAGCTGGGGGACTGTAAAATCCTACGAGCAGTACTTC
TRBD1,TRBJ1-2,TRBV19,NA,CASSIQGAMAGYTF,TGTGCCAGTAGTATACAGGGGGCGATGGCTGGCTACACCTTC
TRBD1,TRBJ2-6,TRBV29-1,NA,CSVLDRGESGANVLTF,TGCAGCGTGTTGGACAGGGGAGAATCTGGGGCCAACGTCCTGACTTTC
TRBD2,TRBJ2-5,TRBV7-7,NA,CASSPSGGGETQYF,TGTGCTAGCAGCCCTAGCGGGGGGGGAGAGACCCAGTACTTC
TRBD1,TRBJ1-4,TRBV5-1,NA,CASSSRTGNEKLFF,TGCGCCAGCAGCTCCAGGACAGGGAACGAAAAACTGTTTTTT
NA,TRBJ1-1,TRBV12-2,NA,CARRRDQDPGGTEAFF,TGTGCAAGACGGCGCGACCAGGACCCGGGAGGGACTGAAGCTTTCTTT
NA,TRBJ1-2,TRBV5-1,NA,CASSPQREGNYGYTF,TGCGCCAGCAGCCCCCAGCGGGAAGGAAACTATGGCTACACCTTC
NA,TRBJ1-2,TRBV4-3,once,CASSQDNGGNYGYTF,TGCGCCAGCAGCCAAGATAACGGGGGAAACTATGGCTACACCTTC
NA,TRBJ1-4,TRBV18,NA,CASSPQAGGRLSGNEKLFF,TGTGCCAGCTCACCACAGGCAGGAGGGCGTTTGTCGGGTAATGAAAAACTGTTTTTT
TRBD1,TRBJ1-1,TRBV7-9,once,CASSLHRDRDTEAFF,TGTGCCAGCAGCTTACACCGGGACAGAGACACTGAAGCTTTCTTT
TRBD1,TRBJ1-3,TRBV28,NA,CASSPPPGTGSGNTIYF,TGTGCCAGCAGTCCCCCCCCGGGGACAGGCTCTGGAAACACCATATATTTT
NA,TRBJ1-6,TRBV9,NA,CASSPETGSSYNSPLHF,TGTGCCAGCAGCCCTGAGACAGGAAGCTCCTATAATTCACCCCTCCACTTT
NA,TRBJ1-1,TRBV24-1,NA,CATSLQGTEAFF,TGTGCCACCAGTTTGCAGGGAACTGAAGCTTTCTTT
TRBD2,TRBJ2-1,TRBV5-4,NA,CASSSRPRAGGPVEQFF,TGTGCCAGCAGCTCGCGACCCAGAGCGGGGGGGCCCGTTGAGCAGTTCTTC
NA,TRBJ1-1,TRBV18,NA,CASSPEGYTEAFF,TGTGCCAGCTCACCAGAGGGTTACACTGAAGCTTTCTTT
TRBD1,TRBJ2-5,TRBV5-1,NA,CASSLAGGSGETQYF,TGCGCCAGCAGCCTTGCAGGGGGAAGTGGAGAGACCCAGTACTTC
NA,TRBJ1-4,TRBV13,few,CASSPPNEGNEKLFF,TGTGCCAGCAGCCCCCCTAACGAGGGTAATGAAAAACTGTTTTTT
NA,TRBJ1-1,TRBV9,NA,CASSEGSDTEAFF,TGTGCCAGCAGCGAGGGGTCAGACACTGAAGCTTTCTTT
TRBD1,TRBJ1-6,TRBV30,NA,CAWTPGQGGSPLHF,TGTGCCTGGACCCCGGGACAGGGAGGTTCACCCCTCCACTTT
TRBD1,TRBJ1-3,TRBV25-1,NA,CASSPTGTGVGNTIYF,TGTGCCAGCAGTCCAACCGGGACAGGAGTCGGAAACACCATATATTTT
NA,TRBJ1-2,TRBV7-2,once,CASSLVPFGQLNYGYTF,TGTGCCAGCAGCTTAGTCCCGTTTGGACAGCTTAACTATGGCTACACCTTC
NA,TRBJ1-1,TRBV6-6,NA,CASSYGGENTEAFF,TGTGCCAGCAGTTACGGGGGGGAGAACACTGAAGCTTTCTTT
NA,TRBJ2-7,TRBV11-2,once,CASSLESFGQYF,TGTGCCAGCAGCTTAGAGAGTTTTGGGCAGTACTTC
NA,TRBJ1-2,TRBV6-5,once,CASSYSGLWGYTF,TGTGCCAGCAGTTACTCGGGGCTATGGGGCTACACCTTC
TRBD1,TRBJ1-4,TRBV5-4,NA,CASSTGTGRGEKLFF,TGTGCCAGCAGCACGGGGACAGGGAGAGGTGAAAAACTGTTTTTT
TRBD2,TRBJ2-1,TRBV19,NA,CASSGLGTSGEPNEQFF,TGTGCCAGTAGTGGTTTGGGGACTAGCGGGGAACCCAATGAGCAGTTCTTC
TRBD1,TRBJ2-3,TRBV5-1,NA,CASSLDDRETDTQYF,TGCGCCAGCAGCTTGGACGACAGGGAGACAGATACGCAGTATTTT
NA,TRBJ2-7,TRBV2,once,CASRDRGRIYEQYF,TGTGCCAGCAGGGACAGAGGGCGGATCTACGAGCAGTACTTC